This TCR beta chain stems from a study of radiotherapy plus CTLA-4 blockade in lung cancer (dated by TCRdb to the late 2010s). Notes on the research overall: Among enrolled patients, under 20% had an objective response and roughly 30% reached disease control.

About this clone itself: This receptor's antigen is unknown. Base qualities are not provided; no much larger clone lies one nucleotide away.

General conclusions and limits of the study: The strongest predictors of response, as reported, were early dynamic changes in blood T cell clones along with a rise in serum interferon-beta after radiation. After treatment with radiotherapy and ipilimumab, TCR clones that originated in tumors expanded in peripheral blood.

The study evaluated CTLA-4 blockade (ipilimumab) given together with focal radiation therapy in patients who had chemo-refractory metastatic non-small-cell lung cancer. Library preparation used the immunoSEQ multiplex PCR assay. TCRdb carries this immuneACCESS record with in-frame sequences only. Its versions omit some clonotypes, under half of them owing to an unresolved V gene in the studies checked, with the rest unexplained. The sample has roughly 73,000 clones on record, about nine tenths of them singletons. The ten largest clonotypes hold 40% of the sample. From the cysteine up to the phenylalanine, the CDR3 has a length of 14 residues. Just the 42-base CDR3 DNA is kept, in frame starting at base 1. Trimming removed 6 bases from V and 1 base from J; the gene matches leave 1 base unexplained. CDR1 MDHEN and CDR2 SYDVKM were looked up in the germline V gene.

This chain is built from TRBV28 and TRBJ2-7, with TRBD1 identical over 12 junction bases. This material consisted of peripheral blood, taken from a patient treated with radiotherapy plus ipilimumab. The origin of this receptor is a human donor with non-small cell lung cancer that progressed on radiotherapy plus ipilimumab. The nucleotide sequence is TGTGCCAGCAGGGGACAGGGGGCATCCTACGAGCAGTACTTC. Its protein reads: CASRGQGASYEQYF.